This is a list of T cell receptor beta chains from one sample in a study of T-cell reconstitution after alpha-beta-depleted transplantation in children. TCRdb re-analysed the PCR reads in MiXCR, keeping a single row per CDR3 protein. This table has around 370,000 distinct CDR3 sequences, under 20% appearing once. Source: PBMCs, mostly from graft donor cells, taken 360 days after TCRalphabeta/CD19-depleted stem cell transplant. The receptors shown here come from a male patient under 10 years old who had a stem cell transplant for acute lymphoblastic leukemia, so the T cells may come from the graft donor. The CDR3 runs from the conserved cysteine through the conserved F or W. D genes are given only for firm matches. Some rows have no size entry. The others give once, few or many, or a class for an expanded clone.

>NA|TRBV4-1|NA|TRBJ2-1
CASSKNPIVTYSYNEQFF
TGCGCCAGCAGCAAAAACCCCATAGTTACCTACTCCTACAATGAGCAGTTCTTC
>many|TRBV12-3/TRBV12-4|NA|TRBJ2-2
CASSLALQSGGELFF
TGTGCCAGCAGTTTAGCCCTACAATCTGGCGGGGAGCTGTTTTTT
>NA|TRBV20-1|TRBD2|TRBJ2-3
CSARSGTSATDTQYF
TGCAGTGCTAGGTCCGGGACTAGCGCCACAGATACGCAGTATTTT
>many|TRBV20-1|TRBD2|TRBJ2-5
CSAPGLAGGPKTQYF
TGCAGTGCTCCGGGACTAGCGGGAGGGCCGAAGACCCAGTACTTC
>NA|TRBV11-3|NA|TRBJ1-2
CASSSGTGGYTF
TGTGCCAGCAGCTCCGGGACTGGTGGCTACACCTTC
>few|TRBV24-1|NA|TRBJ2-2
CATSDLWAGELFF
TGTGCCACCAGTGATTTGTGGGCCGGGGAGCTGTTTTTT
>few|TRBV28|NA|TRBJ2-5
CASSDGFPETQYF
TGTGCCAGCTCAGACGGATTCCCAGAGACCCAGTACTTC
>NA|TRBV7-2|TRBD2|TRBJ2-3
CASSSPGLAITDTQYF
TGTGCCAGCAGCTCCCCGGGACTAGCGATCACAGATACGCAGTATTTT
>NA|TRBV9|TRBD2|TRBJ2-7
CASSVGLAEYEQYF
TGTGCCAGCAGCGTAGGACTAGCCGAGTACGAGCAGTACTTC
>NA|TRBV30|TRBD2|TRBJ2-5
CAWSATSGGQETQYF
TGTGCCTGGAGTGCGACTAGCGGGGGCCAAGAGACCCAGTACTTC
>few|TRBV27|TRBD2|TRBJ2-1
CASSGAGGPPYNEQFF
TGTGCCAGCAGTGGGGCGGGAGGACCTCCCTACAATGAGCAGTTCTTC
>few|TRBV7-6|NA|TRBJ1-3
CASSLRSDSGNTIYF
TGTGCCAGCAGCTTAAGGTCCGACTCTGGAAACACCATATATTTT
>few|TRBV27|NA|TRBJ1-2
CASSLSSGEGTIYGYTF
TGTGCCAGCAGTTTATCCTCCGGGGAGGGGACTATATATGGCTACACCTTC
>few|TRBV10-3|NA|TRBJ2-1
CAINGDGGSYNEQFF
TGTGCCATCAACGGGGACGGGGGCTCCTACAATGAGCAGTTCTTC
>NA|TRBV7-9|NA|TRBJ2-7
CASSLGEIYEQYF
TGTGCCAGCAGCTTAGGAGAGATTTACGAGCAGTACTTC
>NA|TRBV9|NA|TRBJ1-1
CASSVAVTGNTEAFF
TGTGCCAGCAGCGTAGCGGTGACGGGAAACACTGAAGCTTTCTTT
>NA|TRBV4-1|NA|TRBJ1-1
CASSLDQGNTEAFF
TGCGCCAGCAGCCTGGACCAGGGGAACACTGAAGCTTTCTTT
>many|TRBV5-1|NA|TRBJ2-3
CASSLALEGASRNTQYF
TGCGCCAGCAGCTTGGCCCTGGAGGGGGCGTCGAGAAATACGCAGTATTTT
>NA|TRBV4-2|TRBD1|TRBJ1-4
CASSQIQGAREKLFF
TGTGCCAGCAGCCAAATACAGGGGGCAAGGGAAAAACTGTTTTTT
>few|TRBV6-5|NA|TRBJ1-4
CASSYSKGTPNEKLFF
TGTGCCAGCAGTTACTCGAAAGGGACACCGAATGAAAAACTGTTTTTT
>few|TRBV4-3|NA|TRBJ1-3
CASSQDHPGYSGNTIYF
TGCGCCAGCAGCCAAGATCACCCGGGGTACTCTGGAAACACCATATATTTT
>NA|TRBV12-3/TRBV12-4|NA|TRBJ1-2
CASSLQGGYGYTF
TGTGCCAGCAGTCTACAGGGTGGGTATGGCTACACCTTC
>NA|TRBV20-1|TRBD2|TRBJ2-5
CSAPNRREGPETQYF
TGCAGTGCTCCCAATCGGCGGGAGGGCCCCGAGACCCAGTACTTC
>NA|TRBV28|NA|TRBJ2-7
CASSFPPGSSPYEQYF
TGTGCCAGCAGTTTCCCGCCCGGGAGCTCCCCCTACGAGCAGTACTTC
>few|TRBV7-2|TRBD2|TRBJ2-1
CASSLAGTSGSGEQFF
TGTGCCAGCAGCTTAGCGGGGACTAGCGGGAGTGGGGAGCAGTTCTTC
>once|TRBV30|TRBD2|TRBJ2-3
CAWNSPGGRTDTQYF
TGTGCCTGGAATAGCCCGGGGGGGCGCACAGATACGCAGTATTTT
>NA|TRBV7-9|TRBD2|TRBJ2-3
CASSLERLAGGQDTQYF
TGTGCCAGCAGCTTAGAACGACTAGCGGGAGGGCAAGATACGCAGTATTTT
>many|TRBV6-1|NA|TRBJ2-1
CASSEDGTYYRNNEQFF
TGTGCCAGCAGTGAAGACGGGACGTATTACCGCAACAATGAGCAGTTCTTC
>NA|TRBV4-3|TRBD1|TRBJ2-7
CASSQDRGRRDEQYF
TGCGCCAGCAGCCAAGACAGGGGGCGCAGGGACGAGCAGTACTTC